This T cell receptor (beta chain) was obtained from a study of shared clonotypes between healthy human individuals. Across the whole study: Donors consisted of two women and a few men between 18 and 49.

All participating donors were Caucasian adults from Nashville, Tennessee. This CDR3 has 14 amino acids. CDR1 and CDR2 from the germline V gene are MDHEN and SYDVKM. Trimming pared 4 bases from V and 1 base from J, leaving 10 bases between. Genomic DNA of every subset was divided equally among multiple immunoSEQ plates. Original processing notes: Filtering was not the same, since immunoSEQ gave junction-only sequences without quality scores. TCRdb keeps only in-frame clones here, not all; method: immunoSEQ multiplex PCR. The V and J calls and clone size come from that table; D and trimming were worked out from the DNA. The sample has approximately 2,000,000 clones, roughly 90% seen once; the top ten hold around 0.35%.

The sequence was collected from a man younger than 35 in good health. Some clones in this sample may be carry-over from other donors' samples. The chain carries TRBV28 and TRBJ1-1; D is undetermined. Sequences were obtained from naive CD4+ T cells from PBMCs. Sample subset: CD45RA+ positively selected. The CDR3 region has the DNA TGTGCCAGCAGTTCCCCCCACGGGAACACTGAAGCTTTCTTT. Translated, it gives CASSSPHGNTEAFF. Filled out from reference TRBV28 and TRBJ1-1, the complete variable domain reads DVKVTQSSRYLVKRTGEKVFLECVQDMDHENMFWYRQDPGLGLRLIYFSYDVKMKEKGDIPEGYSVSREKKERFSLILESASTNQTSMYLCASSSPHGNTEAFFGQGTRLTVV.